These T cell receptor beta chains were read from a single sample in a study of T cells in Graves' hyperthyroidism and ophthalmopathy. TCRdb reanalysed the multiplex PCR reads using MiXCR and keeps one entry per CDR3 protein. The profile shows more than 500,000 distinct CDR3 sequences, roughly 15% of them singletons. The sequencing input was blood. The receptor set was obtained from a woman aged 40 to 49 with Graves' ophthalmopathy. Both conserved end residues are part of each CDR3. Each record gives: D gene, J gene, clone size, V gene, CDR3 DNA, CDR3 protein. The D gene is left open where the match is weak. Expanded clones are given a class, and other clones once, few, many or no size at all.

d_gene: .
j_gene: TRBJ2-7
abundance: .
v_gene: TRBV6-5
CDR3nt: TGTGCCAGCATTTCCGGGCCAACCTACGAGCAGTACTTC
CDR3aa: CASISGPTYEQYF

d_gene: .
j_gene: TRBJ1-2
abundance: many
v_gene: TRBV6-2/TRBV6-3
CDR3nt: TGTGCCAGCAGTTACTCTATGGCAGGCTACACCTTC
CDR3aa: CASSYSMAGYTF

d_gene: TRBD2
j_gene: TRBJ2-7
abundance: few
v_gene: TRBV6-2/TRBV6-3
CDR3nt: TGTGCCAGCAGTTACTCGAGACCCGGGACTAGCGGGAGGGCCTCTTACGAGCAGTACTTC
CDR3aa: CASSYSRPGTSGRASYEQYF

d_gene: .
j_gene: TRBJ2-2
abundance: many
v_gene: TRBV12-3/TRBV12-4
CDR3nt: TGTGCCAGCAGTTCCCTCAGGATCGGGGAGCTGTTTTTT
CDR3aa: CASSSLRIGELFF

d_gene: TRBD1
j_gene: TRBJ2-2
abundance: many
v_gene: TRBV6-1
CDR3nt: TGTGCCAGCAGGAGACAGGGTTCCACCGGGGAGCTGTTTTTT
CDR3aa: CASRRQGSTGELFF

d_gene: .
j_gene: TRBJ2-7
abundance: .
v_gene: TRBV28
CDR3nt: TGTGCCAGCAGTTCCCGTTTAAGCGGAGATACCTACGAGCAGTACTTC
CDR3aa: CASSSRLSGDTYEQYF

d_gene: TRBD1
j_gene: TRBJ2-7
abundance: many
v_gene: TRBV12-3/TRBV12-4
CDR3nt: TGTGCCAGCAGTGTACAGGGGGCGGTTGAGCAGTACTTC
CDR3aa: CASSVQGAVEQYF

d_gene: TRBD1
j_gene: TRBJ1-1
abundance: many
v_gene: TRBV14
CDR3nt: TGTGCCAGCAGCCATCCAGGGACAGGGGCTGAAGCTTTCTTT
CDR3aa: CASSHPGTGAEAFF

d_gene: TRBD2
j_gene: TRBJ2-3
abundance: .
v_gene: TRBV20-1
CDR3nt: TGCAGTGCTAGAGTAGCGGGAGCGACAGATACGCAGTATTTT
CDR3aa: CSARVAGATDTQYF

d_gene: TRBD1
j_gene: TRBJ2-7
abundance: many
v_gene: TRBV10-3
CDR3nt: TGTGCCACTAGGGCGGACAGGGCATCCTACGAGCAGTACTTC
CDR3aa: CATRADRASYEQYF

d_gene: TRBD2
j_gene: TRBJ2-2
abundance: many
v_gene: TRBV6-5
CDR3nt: TGTGCCAGCATCGGGACTACTACCGGGGAGCTGTTTTTT
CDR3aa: CASIGTTTGELFF

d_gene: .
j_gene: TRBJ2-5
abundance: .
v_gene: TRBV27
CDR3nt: TGTGCCAGCAGCCCAAAACATCTAGCGTCACAAGAGACCCAGTACTTC
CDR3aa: CASSPKHLASQETQYF

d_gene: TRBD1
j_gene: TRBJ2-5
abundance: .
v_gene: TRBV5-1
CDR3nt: TGCGCCAGCAAGGAAGAAGGACAGGCCCAAGAGACCCAGTACTTC
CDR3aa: CASKEEGQAQETQYF

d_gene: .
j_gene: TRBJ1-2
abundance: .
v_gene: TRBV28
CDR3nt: TGTGCCAGCAGTTCCCCCCCAGCGTTTGGATTATATGGCTACACCTTC
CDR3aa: CASSSPPAFGLYGYTF

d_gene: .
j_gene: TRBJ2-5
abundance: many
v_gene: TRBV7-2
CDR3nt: TGTGCCAGCAGTCGGGGACTGCCCAAAGGGACCCAGTACTTC
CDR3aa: CASSRGLPKGTQYF

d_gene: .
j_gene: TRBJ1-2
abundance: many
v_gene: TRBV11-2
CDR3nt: TGTGCCAGCAGCCCGGGGGCTCACTATGGCTACACCTTC
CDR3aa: CASSPGAHYGYTF

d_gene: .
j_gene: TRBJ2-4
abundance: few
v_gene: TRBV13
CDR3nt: TGTGCCAGCAGCCCCCCCCGTTGGGGGTTCGGAGCCAAAAACATTCAGTACTTC
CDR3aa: CASSPPRWGFGAKNIQYF

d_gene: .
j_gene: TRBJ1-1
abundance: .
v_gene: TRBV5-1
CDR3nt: TGCGCCAGCAGAGGGACCACCGGAATGGGATCCCCTGAAGCTTTCTTT
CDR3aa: CASRGTTGMGSPEAFF

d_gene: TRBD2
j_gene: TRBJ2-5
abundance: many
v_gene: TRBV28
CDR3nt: TGTGCCAGCAGTTTACGGCAGGGACTAGCGGGAGTGATAGGGCAAGAGACCCAGTACTTC
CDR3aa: CASSLRQGLAGVIGQETQYF

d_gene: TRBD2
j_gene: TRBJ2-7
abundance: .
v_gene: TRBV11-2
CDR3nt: TGTGCCAGCAGCTCCAGACTAGCGGGAGATGGCTACGAGCAGTACTTC
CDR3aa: CASSSRLAGDGYEQYF

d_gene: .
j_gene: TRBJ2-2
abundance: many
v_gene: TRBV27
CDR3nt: TGTGCCAGCGCCTTCCATACAGGGGAGCTGTTTTTT
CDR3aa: CASAFHTGELFF

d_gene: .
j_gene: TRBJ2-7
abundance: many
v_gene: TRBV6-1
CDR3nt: TGTGCCAGCAGTGAATGGGGAGAGCAGTACTTC
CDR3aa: CASSEWGEQYF

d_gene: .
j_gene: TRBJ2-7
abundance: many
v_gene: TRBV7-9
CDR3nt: TGTGCCAGCAGTCCCGGCCCCGACTACGAGCAGTACTTC
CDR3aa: CASSPGPDYEQYF

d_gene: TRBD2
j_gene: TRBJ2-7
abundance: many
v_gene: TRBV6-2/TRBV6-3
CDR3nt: TGTGCCAGCAGAGCGGGACTAGCGGGCAACTACTACGAGCAGTACTTC
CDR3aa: CASRAGLAGNYYEQYF

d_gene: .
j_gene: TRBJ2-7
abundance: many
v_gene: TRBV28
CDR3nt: TGTGCCAGCAGTTTCAGTGACAGTGAGGACGAGCAGTACTTC
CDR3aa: CASSFSDSEDEQYF

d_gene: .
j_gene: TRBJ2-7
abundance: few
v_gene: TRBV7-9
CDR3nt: TGTGCCAGCAGCCCCAGTACCTACGAGCAGTACTTC
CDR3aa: CASSPSTYEQYF

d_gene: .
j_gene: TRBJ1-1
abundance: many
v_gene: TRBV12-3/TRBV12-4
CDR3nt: TGTGCCAGCAGGGACAACATGAACACTGAAGCTTTCTTT
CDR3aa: CASRDNMNTEAFF

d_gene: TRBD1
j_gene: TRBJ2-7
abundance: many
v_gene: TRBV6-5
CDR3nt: TGTGCCAGCAGTTATAGCGGACAGGGGAGAGAGCAGTACTTC
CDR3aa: CASSYSGQGREQYF

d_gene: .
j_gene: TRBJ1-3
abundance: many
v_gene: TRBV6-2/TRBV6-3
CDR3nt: TGTGCCAGCAGTTACAAACCTATTCTCAGCTCTGGAAACACCATATATTTT
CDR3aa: CASSYKPILSSGNTIYF

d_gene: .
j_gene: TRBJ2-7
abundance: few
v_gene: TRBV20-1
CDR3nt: TGCAGTGCTAGGCCTTGGGCCCCAAGAGGAAGAAGTCGCGCCTACGAGCAGTACTTC
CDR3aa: CSARPWAPRGRSRAYEQYF

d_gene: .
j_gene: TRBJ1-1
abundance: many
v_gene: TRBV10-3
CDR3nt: TGTGCCATCAGTGAAGGAAATGAAGCTTTCTTT
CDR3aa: CAISEGNEAFF

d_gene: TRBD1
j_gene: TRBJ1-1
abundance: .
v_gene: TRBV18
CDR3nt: TGTGCCAGCTCCCGGACAGGGGGCTCCCAGAACACTGAAGCTTTCTTT
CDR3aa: CASSRTGGSQNTEAFF

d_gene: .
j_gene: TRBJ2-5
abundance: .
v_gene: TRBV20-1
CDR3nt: TGCAGTGCTAGGCACTCAGGGCTGGGGGGAGAGACCCAGTACTTC
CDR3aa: CSARHSGLGGETQYF

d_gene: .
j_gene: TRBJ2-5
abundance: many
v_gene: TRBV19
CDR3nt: TGTGCCAGTAGATCGGCGGGTCTTGAAGAGACCCAGTACTTC
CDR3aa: CASRSAGLEETQYF

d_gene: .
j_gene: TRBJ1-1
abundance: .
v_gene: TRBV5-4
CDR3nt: TGTGCCACAAGTCGACAGAACACTGAAGCTTTCTTT
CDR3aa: CATSRQNTEAFF

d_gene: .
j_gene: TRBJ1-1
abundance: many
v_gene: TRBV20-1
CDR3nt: TGCAGTGCTAGAGTTACGGAGAGAGGAATGAACACTGAAGCTTTCTTT
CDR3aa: CSARVTERGMNTEAFF

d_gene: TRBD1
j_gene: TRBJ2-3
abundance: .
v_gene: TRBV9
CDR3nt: TGTGCCAGCAGCACGACAGGGACCAGCACAGATACGCAGTATTTT
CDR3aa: CASSTTGTSTDTQYF

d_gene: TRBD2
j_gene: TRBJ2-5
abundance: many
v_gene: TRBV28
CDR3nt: TGTGCCAGCAGCTCGGGGGGGGACCAAGAGACCCAGTACTTC
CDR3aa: CASSSGGDQETQYF

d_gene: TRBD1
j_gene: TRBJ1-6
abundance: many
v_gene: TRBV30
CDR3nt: TGTGCCTGGAGTCCCGGGACAGGGGGTTCACCCCTCCACTTT
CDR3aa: CAWSPGTGGSPLHF

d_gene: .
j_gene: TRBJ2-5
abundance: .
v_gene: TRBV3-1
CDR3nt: TGTGCCAGCAGCCAAGTTACATCGCCGGGGCCGGGGGACCAAGAGACCCAGTACTTC
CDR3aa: CASSQVTSPGPGDQETQYF

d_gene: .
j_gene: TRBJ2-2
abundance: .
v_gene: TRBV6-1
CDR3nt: TGTGCCAGCAGACCTCAGGGGCTCGGGGAGCTGTTTTTT
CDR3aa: CASRPQGLGELFF

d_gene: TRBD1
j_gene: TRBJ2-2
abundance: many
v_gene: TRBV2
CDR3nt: TGTGCCAGCAGCCGGGACAGGGGAGAGGCCGGGGAGCTGTTTTTT
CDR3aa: CASSRDRGEAGELFF

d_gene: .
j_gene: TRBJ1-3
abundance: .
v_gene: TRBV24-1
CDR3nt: TGTGCCACCAGTGGTTATGGAAACACCATATATTTT
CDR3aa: CATSGYGNTIYF

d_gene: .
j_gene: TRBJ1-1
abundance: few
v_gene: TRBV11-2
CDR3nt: TGTGCCAGCAGCTTACGACCGGGTCCAATGAACACTGAAGCTTTCTTT
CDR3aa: CASSLRPGPMNTEAFF

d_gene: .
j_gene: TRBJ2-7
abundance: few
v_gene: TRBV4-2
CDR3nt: TGTGCCAGCAGCCAAGATTTCCTAGCTGAAATGAGGGAGCAGTACTTC
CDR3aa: CASSQDFLAEMREQYF

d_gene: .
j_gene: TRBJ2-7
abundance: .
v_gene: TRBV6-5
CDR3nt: TGTGCCAGCAGTTACTCCGGACAGAGGGAGCAGTACTTC
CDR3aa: CASSYSGQREQYF

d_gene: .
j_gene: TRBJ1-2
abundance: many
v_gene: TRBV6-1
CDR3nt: TGTGCCAGCAGTGTAACCCGGGCAGACTATGGCTACACCTTC
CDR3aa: CASSVTRADYGYTF

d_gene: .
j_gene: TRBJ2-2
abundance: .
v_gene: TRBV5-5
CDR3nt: TGTGCCAGCAGCTTGGATACGAACACCGGGGAGCTGTTTTTT
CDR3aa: CASSLDTNTGELFF

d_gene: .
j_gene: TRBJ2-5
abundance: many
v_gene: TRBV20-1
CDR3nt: TGCAGTGCTAGAGAGGAGACCCAGTACTTC
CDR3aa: CSAREETQYF

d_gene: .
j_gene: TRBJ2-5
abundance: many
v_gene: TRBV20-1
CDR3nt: TGCAGTGCTAGGAACCAAGAGACCCAGTACTTC
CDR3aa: CSARNQETQYF

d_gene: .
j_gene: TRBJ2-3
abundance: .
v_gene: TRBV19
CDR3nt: TGTGCCAGTAGTACCCCACCTACAGATACGCAGTATTTT
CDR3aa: CASSTPPTDTQYF

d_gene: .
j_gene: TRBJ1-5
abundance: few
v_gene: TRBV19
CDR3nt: TGTGCCAGTAGTGGGCGGGAGACGGGCAATCAGCCCCAGCATTTT
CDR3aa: CASSGRETGNQPQHF